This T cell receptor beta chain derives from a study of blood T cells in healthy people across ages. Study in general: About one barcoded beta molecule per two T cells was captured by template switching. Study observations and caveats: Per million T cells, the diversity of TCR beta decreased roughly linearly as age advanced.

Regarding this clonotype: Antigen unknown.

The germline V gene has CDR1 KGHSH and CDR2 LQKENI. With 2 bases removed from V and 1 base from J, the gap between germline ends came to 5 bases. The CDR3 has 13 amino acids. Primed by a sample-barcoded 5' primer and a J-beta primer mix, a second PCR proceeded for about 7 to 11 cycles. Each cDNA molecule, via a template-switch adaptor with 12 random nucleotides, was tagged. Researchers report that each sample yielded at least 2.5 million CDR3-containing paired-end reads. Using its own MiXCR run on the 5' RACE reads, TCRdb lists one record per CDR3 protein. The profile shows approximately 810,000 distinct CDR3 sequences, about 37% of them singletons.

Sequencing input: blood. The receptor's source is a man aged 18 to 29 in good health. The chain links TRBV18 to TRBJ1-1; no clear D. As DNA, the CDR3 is TGTGCCAGCTCACCAATGGGGAACACTGAAGCTTTCTTT. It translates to CASSPMGNTEAFF.